One sample yielded the 13 T cell receptor beta chains listed below, sequenced in a study of cytomegalovirus exposure and HLA in healthy donors. 60 Vbeta and 13 Jbeta primers were used in PCR. The repertoire was sequenced with immunoSEQ multiplex PCR; TCRdb's copy has only in-frame clones and lacks some. This table holds tens of thousands of clones, over 75% found once. The sequencing input was PBMCs. Receptors were obtained from a man aged 50-60 years in good health and CMV-seronegative.

V is TRBV28 and J is TRBJ2-1; 7 bases line up with TRBD2. The V gene's germline CDR1 is MDHEN and CDR2 SYDVKM. V lost 3 bases and J lost 0; bases outside the gene matches: 5. The CDR3 sequence is 16 residues long. CDR3 bases: TGTGCCAGCAGTTTCCCCCAGCGGGGCTCCTACAATGAGCAGTTCTTC. Amino acids: CASSFPQRGSYNEQFF.

The genes are TRBV5-1 and TRBJ1-1; D ambiguous. Looked up from germline, CDR1 is SGHRS and CDR2 is YFSETQ. CDR3 length: 14 residues. V lost 0 bases to trimming and J lost 8 bases, with 14 bases between them. Here the CDR3 DNA reads TGCGCCAGCAGCTTGGTGGCAAATCAGGCAGAAGCTTTCTTT. The encoded protein is CASSLVANQAEAFF.

The DNA for the CDR3 is TGCGCCAGCAGCGGCGGACAGGGGTATTACAATGAGCAGTTCTTC. This sequence encodes CASSGGQGYYNEQFF. The genes are TRBV5-1 and TRBJ2-1; 9 positions match TRBD1. The V and J ends lost 4 bases and 4 bases, in that order; junction bases with no gene match: 6. CDR3 length: 15 residues. Germline V CDR1 and CDR2: SGHRS, YFSETQ.

V usage is TRBV28 and J usage is TRBJ1-1, with a tentative D call TRBD1 (5 bases). The length of the CDR3 is 15 residues. V lost 6 bases and J 0 bases, leaving 14 bases between the germline ends. The germline V gene encodes CDR1 MDHEN and CDR2 SYDVKM. CDR3 sequence reads: CASSSPRGVNTEAFF. The CDR3 DNA sequence: TGTGCCAGCAGCTCGCCTCGGGGGGTGAACACTGAAGCTTTCTTT.

J is TRBJ2-7 and V is TRBV6-6, with TRBD1 as a possible D gene (5 bases). This CDR3 comprises 14 residues. Germline V CDR1 and CDR2: MNHNY, SVGAGI (reference sequence). V lost 2 bases, J lost 1 base, and 9 bases lay in between. As DNA, the CDR3 is TGTGCCAGCAGTTACACTGACAGATCCTACGAGCAGTACTTC. This codes for CASSYTDRSYEQYF.

The V gene is TRBV5-1, the J gene TRBJ1-1; 9 bases fit TRBD1. Germline values: CDR1 SGHRS, CDR2 YFSETQ. CDR3 length equals 17 residues. Trimming removed 2 bases from V and 2 bases from J; junction bases left unmatched: 10. The CDR3 nucleotides are TGCGCCAGCAGCTTCAGGGACAGGGAGCGGTCCAACACTGAAGCTTTCTTT. It is translated as CASSFRDRERSNTEAFF. The full variable domain, rest sourced from reference TRBV5-1 and TRBJ1-1, is KAGVTQTPRYLIKTRGQQVTLSCSPISGHRSVSWYQQTPGQGLQFLFEYFSETQRNKGNFPGRFSGRQFSNSRSEMNVSTLELGDSALYLCASSFRDRERSNTEAFFGQGTRLTVV.

The chain has TRBV10-3 and TRBJ1-1; D is perhaps TRBD1 (5 bases). Trimming shortened V by 4 bases and J by 5 bases, and 14 bases separated the two germline ends. The CDR3 length is 14 residues. Per the germline V gene, CDR1 is ENHRY and CDR2 is SYGVKD. The CDR3 here is CAISVREGRTEAFF. The CDR3, as DNA: TGTGCCATCAGTGTACGCGAGGGGAGGACTGAAGCTTTCTTT.

The chain links TRBV7-2 to TRBJ1-2; 9 bases line up with TRBD1. Germline CDR1 and CDR2: SGHTA and FQGNSA. J gave up 9 bases and V 8 bases, and 10 bases lay outside the gene matches. The CDR3 totals 13 residues. DNA for the CDR3: TGTGCCAGCGGACAGGGGCCCTCTATGCGCTACACCTTC. This gives the protein CASGQGPSMRYTF.

The chain uses TRBV10-3 and TRBJ2-3, with TRBD1 matching over 8 bases. The CDR3 loop spans 16 amino acids. The ends lost 4 bases at V and 3 bases at J; junction bases unmatched: 9. Germline V gene data show CDR1 as ENHRY and CDR2 as SYGVKD. The CDR3 sequence: CAISGTQGVGTDTQYF. DNA for the CDR3: TGTGCCATCAGTGGAACACAGGGGGTCGGGACAGATACGCAGTATTTT.

V is TRBV28 and J is TRBJ2-7, with 10 bases aligning to TRBD2. V lost 3 bases, J lost 0 bases, and 5 bases stayed unmatched. The CDR3 extends over 16 amino acids. Germline CDR1 MDHEN, CDR2 SYDVKM. Here the CDR3 DNA reads TGTGCCAGCAGTTTGGCGAGCGGGAGGGCCTCCTACGAGCAGTACTTC. Translation gives CASSLASGRASYEQYF.

V gene TRBV2 combines with J gene TRBJ1-5; TRBD1 aligns across 7 bases. The CDR3 runs 13 residues. From germline, CDR1 is SNHLY and CDR2 FYNNEI. Unmatched junction bases numbered 7, after V lost 6 bases and J lost 8 bases. The CDR3 DNA is TGTGCCAGCAGCTATGACAGGGCCAAGCCCCAGCATTTT. This translates into CASSYDRAKPQHF.

This chain connects TRBV5-3 to TRBJ1-4; 9 bases match TRBD1. TRBV5-3 is classed as an ORF, of uncertain function. The CDR3 loop spans 17 amino acids. Trimming took 5 bases from V and 8 from J; bases not matched to a gene: 16. The CDR3 coding sequence is TGTGCCAGAAGTTCTAGACAGGGGGGGCCAAGTAAGGAAAAACTGTTTTTT. Protein product: CARSSRQGGPSKEKLFF.

The chain recombines TRBV27 with TRBJ2-7; 8 bases line up with TRBD2. Trimming removed 5 bases from V and 3 bases from J; junction bases left unmatched: 9. The CDR3 contains 15 residues. Germline V CDR1 and CDR2: MNHEY, SMNVEV (reference sequence). CDR3 bases: TGTGCCAGCAGTACCCCGGGGACTAGAGACTACGAGCAGTACTTC. Translating it yields CASSTPGTRDYEQYF.